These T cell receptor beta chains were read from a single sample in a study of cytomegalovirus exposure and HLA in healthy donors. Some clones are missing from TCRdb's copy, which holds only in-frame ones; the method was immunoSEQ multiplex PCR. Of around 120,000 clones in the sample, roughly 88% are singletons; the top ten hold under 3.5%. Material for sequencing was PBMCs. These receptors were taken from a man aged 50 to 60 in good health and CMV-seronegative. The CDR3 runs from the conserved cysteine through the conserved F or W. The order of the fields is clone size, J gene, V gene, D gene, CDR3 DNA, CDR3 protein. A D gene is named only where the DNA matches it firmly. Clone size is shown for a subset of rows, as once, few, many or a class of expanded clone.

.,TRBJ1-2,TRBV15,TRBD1,TGTGCCACCAGCCCCCGGACAGGCGGAGTTGAGGGCTACACCTTC,CATSPRTGGVEGYTF
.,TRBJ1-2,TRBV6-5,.,TGTGCCAGCAGTTACTCAGGGGGTGGCTATGGCTACACCTTC,CASSYSGGGYGYTF
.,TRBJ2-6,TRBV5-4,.,TGTGCCAGCAGCTTGATGAGTATGGCTGGGGCCAACGTCCTGACTTTC,CASSLMSMAGANVLTF
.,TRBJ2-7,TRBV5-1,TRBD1,TGCGCCAGCAGAAGGGACAGGGACTACGAGCAGTACTTC,CASRRDRDYEQYF
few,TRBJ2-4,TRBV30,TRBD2,TGTGCCTGGAGTGCGGGGGGGCTCGGAAACATTCAGTACTTC,CAWSAGGLGNIQYF
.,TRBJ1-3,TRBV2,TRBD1,TGTGCCAGCAGTTCTCAGGGGGCTTGGGGAAACACCATATATTTT,CASSSQGAWGNTIYF
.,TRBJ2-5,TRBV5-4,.,TGTGCCAGCAGGGGTGGAGTAGCGTACCAAGAGACCCAGTACTTC,CASRGGVAYQETQYF
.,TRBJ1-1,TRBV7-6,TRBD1,TGTGCCAGCAGCGGCGGGACAGGGGTCACTGAAGCTTTCTTT,CASSGGTGVTEAFF
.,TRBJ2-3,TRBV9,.,TGTGCCAGCAGCGTAGACGGCGGGAGCACAGATACGCAGTATTTT,CASSVDGGSTDTQYF
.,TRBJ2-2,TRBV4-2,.,TGTGCCAGCAGGCGACAGGAACCGGGCACCGGGGAGCTGTTTTTT,CASRRQEPGTGELFF
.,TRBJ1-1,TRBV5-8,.,TGTGCCAGCAGCGGGAGGGGCATGAACACTGAAGCTTTCTTT,CASSGRGMNTEAFF
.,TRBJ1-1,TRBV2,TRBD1,TGTGCTATAAAGGGACAGCATATCCGTTACACTGAAGCTTTCTTT,CAIKGQHIRYTEAFF
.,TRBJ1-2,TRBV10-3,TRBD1,TGTGCCACCGCAGGACAGGGCAACCGCTATGGCTACACCTTC,CATAGQGNRYGYTF
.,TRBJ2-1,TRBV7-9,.,TGTGCCAGCAGCTCACCTCGTGGTGAGCGGAGCTCCTACAATGAGCAGTTCTTC,CASSSPRGERSSYNEQFF
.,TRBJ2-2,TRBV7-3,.,TGTGCCAGCAGCGACTCGAACACCGGGGAGCTGTTTTTT,CASSDSNTGELFF
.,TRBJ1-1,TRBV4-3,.,TGCGCCAGCAGCCAAGTCTGGCGGGACGGCGGCCGGGCTGAAGCTTTCTTT,CASSQVWRDGGRAEAFF
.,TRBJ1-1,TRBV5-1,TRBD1,TGCGCCAGCAGCCAGGGACAGCTCACTGAAGCTTTCTTT,CASSQGQLTEAFF
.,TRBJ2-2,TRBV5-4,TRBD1,TGTGCCAGCAGCTCACCAGGGGGAACCGGGGAGCTGTTTTTT,CASSSPGGTGELFF
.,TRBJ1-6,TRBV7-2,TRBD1,TGTGCCAGCAGCCCCCTGACAGGGTCCAGCTCCTATAATTCACCCCTCCACTTT,CASSPLTGSSSYNSPLHF
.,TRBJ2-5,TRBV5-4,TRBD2,TGTGCCAGCAGCTTGGGGTGGTCTAGCGGGGGGGGAGAGACCCAGTACTTC,CASSLGWSSGGGETQYF
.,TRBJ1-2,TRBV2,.,TGTGCCAGCAGTGATTCACAGTCCCGAAGCGGCTACACCTTC,CASSDSQSRSGYTF
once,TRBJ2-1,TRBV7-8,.,TGTGCCAGCAGCCCATTCGACAGGATCAATGAGCAGTTCTTC,CASSPFDRINEQFF
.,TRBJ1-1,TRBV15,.,TGTGCCACCAGCAGAGCCATGGGGGGTTTGGGGGGGCTGGGCACTGAAGCTTTCTTT,CATSRAMGGLGGLGTEAFF
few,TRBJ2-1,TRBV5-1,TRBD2,TGCGCCAGCAGTCCGGTAGCGGGGGGCAATGAGCAGTTCTTC,CASSPVAGGNEQFF